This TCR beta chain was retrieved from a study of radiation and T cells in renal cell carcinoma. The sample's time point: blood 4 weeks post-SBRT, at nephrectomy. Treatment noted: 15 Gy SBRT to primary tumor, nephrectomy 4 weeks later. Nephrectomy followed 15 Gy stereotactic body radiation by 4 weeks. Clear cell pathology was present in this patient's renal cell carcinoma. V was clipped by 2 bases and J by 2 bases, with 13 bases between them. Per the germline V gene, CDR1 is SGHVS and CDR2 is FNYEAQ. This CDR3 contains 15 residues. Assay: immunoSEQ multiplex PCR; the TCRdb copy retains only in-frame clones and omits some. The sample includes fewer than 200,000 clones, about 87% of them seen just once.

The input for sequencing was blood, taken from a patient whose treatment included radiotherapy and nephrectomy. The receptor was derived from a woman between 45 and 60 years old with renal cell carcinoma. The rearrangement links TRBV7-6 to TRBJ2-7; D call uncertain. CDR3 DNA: TGTGCCAGCAGCTTATCACAGAAGGGTACCTACGAGCAGTACTTC. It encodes CASSLSQKGTYEQYF.